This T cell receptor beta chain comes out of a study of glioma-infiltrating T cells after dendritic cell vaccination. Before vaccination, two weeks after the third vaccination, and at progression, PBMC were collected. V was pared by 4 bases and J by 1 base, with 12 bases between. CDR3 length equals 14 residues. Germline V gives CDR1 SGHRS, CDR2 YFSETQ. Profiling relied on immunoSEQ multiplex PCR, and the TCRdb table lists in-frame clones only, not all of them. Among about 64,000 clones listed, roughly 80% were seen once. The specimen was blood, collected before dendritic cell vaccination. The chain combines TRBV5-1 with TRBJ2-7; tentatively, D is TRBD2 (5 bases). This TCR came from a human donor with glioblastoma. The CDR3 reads CASSREGASYEQYF. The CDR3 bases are TGCGCCAGCAGCCGGGAAGGAGCTTCCTACGAGCAGTACTTC.